This paragraph covers one T cell receptor (beta chain) sequence. No antigen is known for it. This sample was included in a study of T cell responses to AZD1222 COVID-19 vaccine. Using immunoSEQ multiplex PCR, the repertoire was profiled, and TCRdb retains in-frame clones only, with some absent. This table has about 150,000 clones, about 92% appearing once. Findings and limits, study-wide: Repertoire collection took place solely once the T cell response had peaked. Two doses of AZD1222 preceded a rise in Spike-specific TCR breadth and depth. Nearly half of spike-specific TCRs reportedly target unmutated variant regions. Among the donors, most were white British and more were female, and clonal diversity was possibly underestimated.

CDR1 WSHSY and CDR2 SAAADI come from the germline V gene. This CDR3 comprises 14 residues. V dropped 4 bases and J dropped 5 bases, with 14 bases sitting between them. The chain is built from TRBV10-2 and TRBJ2-5; either TRBD1 or TRBD2 may supply D (6 bases each). The receptor was isolated from an adult in good health. The sample in question was peripheral blood, obtained on day 0 of AZD1222 vaccination. As DNA, the CDR3 is TGCGCCAGCAGTGTTTCGGGGGCGGGGGAGACCCAGTACTTC. Its protein is CASSVSGAGETQYF.